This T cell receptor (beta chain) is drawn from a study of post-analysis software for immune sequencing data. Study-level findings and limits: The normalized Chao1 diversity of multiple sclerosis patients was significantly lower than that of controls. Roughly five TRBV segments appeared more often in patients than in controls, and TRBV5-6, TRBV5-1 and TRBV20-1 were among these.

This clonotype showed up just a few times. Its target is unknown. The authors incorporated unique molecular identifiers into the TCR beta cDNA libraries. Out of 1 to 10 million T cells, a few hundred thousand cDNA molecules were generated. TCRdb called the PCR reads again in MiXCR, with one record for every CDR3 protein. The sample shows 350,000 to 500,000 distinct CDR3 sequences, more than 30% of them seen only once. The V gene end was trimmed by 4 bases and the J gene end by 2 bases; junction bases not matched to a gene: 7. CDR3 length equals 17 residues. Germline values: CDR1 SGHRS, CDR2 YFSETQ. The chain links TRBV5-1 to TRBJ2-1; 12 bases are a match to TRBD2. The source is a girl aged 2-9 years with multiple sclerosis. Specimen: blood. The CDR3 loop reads CASSKTSGRLTYNEQFF. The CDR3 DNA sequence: TGCGCCAGCAGCAAGACTAGCGGGAGACTTACCTACAATGAGCAGTTCTTC.